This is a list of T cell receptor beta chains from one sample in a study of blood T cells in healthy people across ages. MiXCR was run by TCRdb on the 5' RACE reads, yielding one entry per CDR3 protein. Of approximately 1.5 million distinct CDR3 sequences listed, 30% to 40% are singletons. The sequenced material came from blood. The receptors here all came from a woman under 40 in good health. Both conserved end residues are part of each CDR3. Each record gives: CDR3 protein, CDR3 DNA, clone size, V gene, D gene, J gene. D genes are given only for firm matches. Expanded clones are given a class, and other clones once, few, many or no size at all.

CASSLLGEGEKLFF TGTGCCAGCAGCTTGTTAGGGGAAGGGGAAAAACTGTTTTTT - TRBV7-9 - TRBJ1-4
CSVSGWGKSGNTIYF TGCAGCGTCAGCGGGTGGGGCAAGTCTGGAAACACCATATATTTT - TRBV29-1 - TRBJ1-3
CSAISESYEQYF TGCAGTGCAATTAGCGAGAGCTACGAGCAGTACTTC - TRBV20-1 - TRBJ2-7
CAISETIEETQYF TGTGCCATCAGTGAAACGATTGAAGAGACCCAGTACTTC many TRBV10-3 - TRBJ2-5
CSVDGRTRVMNTEAFF TGCAGCGTTGACGGAAGGACCAGGGTCATGAACACTGAAGCTTTCTTT few TRBV29-1 - TRBJ1-1
CSARDHTSGRSEQYF TGCAGTGCTAGAGATCATACTAGCGGGAGGAGCGAGCAGTACTTC few TRBV20-1 TRBD2 TRBJ2-7
CASSFKLRDEQFF TGTGCCAGCAGCTTCAAGTTAAGGGATGAGCAGTTCTTC - TRBV7-9 - TRBJ2-1
CASSLKGPISYEQYF TGTGCCAGCAGTTTAAAGGGGCCGATCTCGTACGAGCAGTACTTC - TRBV12-3/TRBV12-4 - TRBJ2-7
CSASPMGQGREKLFF TGCAGTGCTAGCCCCATGGGGCAGGGACGTGAAAAACTGTTTTTT few TRBV20-1 - TRBJ1-4
CASSPQTEYGYTF TGTGCCAGCAGCCCGCAGACTGAGTATGGCTACACCTTC few TRBV7-2 - TRBJ1-2
CASSIIKMTGNPWQQEQFF TGTGCCAGCAGTATTATTAAGATGACAGGAAATCCTTGGCAACAAGAGCAGTTCTTC - TRBV6-1 - TRBJ2-1
CATSDATSGDNEQFF TGTGCCACCAGTGATGCAACTAGCGGGGACAATGAGCAGTTCTTC few TRBV24-1 TRBD2 TRBJ2-1
CASSVGGRGPYEQYF TGTGCCAGCAGCGTAGGGGGCAGGGGTCCCTACGAGCAGTACTTC - TRBV9 - TRBJ2-7